This TCR beta chain derives from a study of PD-1 blockade in classical Hodgkin lymphoma. The germline V gene encodes CDR1 KGHSH and CDR2 LQKENI. J gave up 8 bases and V 0 bases, and 1 base lay outside the gene matches. The CDR3 runs 12 residues. Study-wide results and limits: Anyone who began nivolumab under 1 year after ASCT was excluded. Baseline diversity was lower in partial responders and progressors than complete responders. As was reported, newly diagnosed patients showed lower baseline TCR diversity than healthy donors did.

This clone was seen more than once but under ten times. Its target is unknown. The sample's time point: cycle 4 day 1 (C4D1), after five to seven weeks of nivolumab. Relapse was seen in all patients after autologous stem cell transplantation, and brentuximab vedotin exposure was variable. CD4+ T cells were purified from thawed PBMCs by negative selection. Assay: immunoSEQ multiplex PCR; the TCRdb copy retains only in-frame clones and omits some. The sample carries around 27,000 clones, around 85% recorded once. This clonotype was sampled from a human donor with classical Hodgkin lymphoma. The chain has TRBV18 and TRBJ2-7, with 7 positions matching TRBD1. The material was CD4+ T cells from blood, obtained before the fourth cycle of nivolumab. CDR3 in amino acids: CASSPPGQQQYF. As DNA, the CDR3 is TGTGCCAGCTCACCACCGGGACAGCAGCAGTACTTC.